This T cell receptor beta chain was obtained from a study of shared clonotypes between healthy human individuals. Splitting of CD4+ cells produced CD45RA+ naive and CD45RA-negative memory subsets. Remarks on this clone: Its antigen is not known. Additional DNA sequences in this sample encode the identical CDR3.

Libraries were prepared by immunoSEQ multiplex PCR; TCRdb keeps only in-frame clonotypes and omits some of them. The sample lists 980,000 or so clones, approximately 80% occurring once. Per germline, CDR1 MDHEN and CDR2 SYDVKM. The length of the CDR3 is 12 residues. Trimming pared 8 bases from V and 4 bases from J, leaving 9 bases between. Study-wide points: Sampling covered blood only; tissue repertoires likely differ.

The gene calls are TRBV28 and TRBJ1-5; D perhaps matches TRBD1 (6 bases). The source of this sequence is a man younger than 35 in good health. Source material: memory CD4+ T cells sorted from blood. This sample's subset: CD45RA-negative fraction. Here the CDR3 reads CASRGPNQPQHF. CDR3 bases: TGTGCCAGCCGGGGGCCGAATCAGCCCCAGCATTTT. Full variable domain (rest looked up from reference TRBV28 and TRBJ1-5): DVKVTQSSRYLVKRTGEKVFLECVQDMDHENMFWYRQDPGLGLRLIYFSYDVKMKEKGDIPEGYSVSREKKERFSLILESASTNQTSMYLCASRGPNQPQHFGDGTRLSIL.